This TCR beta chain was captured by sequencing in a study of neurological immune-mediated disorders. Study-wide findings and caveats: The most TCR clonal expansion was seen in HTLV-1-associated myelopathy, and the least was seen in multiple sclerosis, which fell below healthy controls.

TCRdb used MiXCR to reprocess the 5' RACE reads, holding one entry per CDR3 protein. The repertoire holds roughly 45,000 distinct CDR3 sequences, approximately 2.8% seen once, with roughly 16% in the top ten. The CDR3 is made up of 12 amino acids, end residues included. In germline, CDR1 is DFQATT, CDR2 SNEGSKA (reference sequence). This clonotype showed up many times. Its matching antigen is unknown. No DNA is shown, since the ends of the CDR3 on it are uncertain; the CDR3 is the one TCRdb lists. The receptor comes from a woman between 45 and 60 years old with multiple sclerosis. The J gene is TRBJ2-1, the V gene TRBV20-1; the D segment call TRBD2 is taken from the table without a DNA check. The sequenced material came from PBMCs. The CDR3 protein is CSTSASGGLRFF.